A single TCR beta chain is shown here with its context. This clone showed up just once. Its antigen target is currently unknown. Per-nucleotide qualities are absent, and no much larger clonotype sits a single base away. From its cysteine to its phenylalanine, the CDR3 spans 14 amino acids. The DNA shown is the 42-base CDR3, in frame from base 1. V is reduced by 1 base and J by 0 bases, leaving a spacing of 4 bases between them. Looking up the germline V gene (reference sequence) yields CDR1 LNHDA and CDR2 SQIVND. In total, approximately 610 healthy bone marrow donors made up the cohort. All cohort members were sampled while nominally healthy, although unrecorded immune exposures were likely present. The donor tested CMV seronegative, placing the donor among the approximately 400 seronegative members of the cohort. Each donor provided a peripheral blood sample, and peripheral blood mononuclear cells were used for TCR beta sequencing. The Qiagen DNeasy Blood Extraction Kit was used to extract genomic DNA from the blood cell samples.

This sample was included in a study of cytomegalovirus exposure and HLA in healthy donors (dated by TCRdb to about 2017). Looking at the study overall: An earlier analysis of approximately 640 of the donors reported 250 to 350 Gb of sequence data and 100 million to 130 million unique TCR beta sequences from approximately 180 million T cells. Among over 350 genotyped donors of the cohort, an average of about 240,000 unique TCR beta nucleotide sequences were sequenced per donor, around 20% of them non-productive. Of the roughly 400 genotyped donors, approximately 83% fell in the genetic ancestry cluster associated with self-reported Caucasian donors. Several DR-DQ haplotypes were handled as single units for association and clustering, since linkage in the cohort was strong. To predict cytomegalovirus infection status, the study combined high-throughput TCR immunosequencing, statistical association of individual TCRs with disease status, and machine learning. The study used immunosequencing to profile the T cell repertoires of 666 subjects and linked those repertoires to cytomegalovirus serostatus. In an earlier analysis of over 550 of the donors, high-throughput TCR beta sequencing was used to judge whether each TCR beta V gene segment behaved as functional or pseudogenic. In a later genetic analysis, genome-wide SNP genotypes for about three fifths of the roughly 670 donors were used, and that subset was treated as a discovery cohort. A later analysis re-examined previously published TCR beta repertoires from more than 650 donors and added high-resolution HLA genotyping to investigate patterns of TCR occurrence. Donor age, sex, ethnicity and CMV serostatus were compiled together with the repertoire data. Every discovery cohort repertoire had been produced on one sequencing platform. The study was designed to test whether signatures of past pathogen exposure could be identified by cataloging public T cell receptors. Typing coverage differed by locus: A, B, C, DRB1 and DQB1 were typed in roughly 620-630 donors, DQA1 in 522, DPA1 in approximately 600, and DPB1 in just under 490. Rather than drawing on any new phenotypic data, the later analysis identified candidate immune exposures from TCR beta sequences and the way those sequences occurred across donors. An early release that covered approximately 600 HLA-typed donors contained about 290 gigabases of sequencing data and around 80 million unique TCR sequences. Class I and class II HLA loci were covered by the typing at four-digit resolution. In addition to the first cohort of 666 subjects, a separate validation cohort of about 120 different subjects was used.

Findings and caveats that apply to the study as a whole: The classifier was reported to diagnose cytomegalovirus status with high specificity and sensitivity in both the original and validation cohorts. In a later analysis, the rate of TCR association differed among HLA loci, with DRB1 alleles having the most associated TCRs and HLA-C alleles having the fewest. A further reported finding was that TCR beta sequences accurately predicted the HLA-A and HLA-B alleles for most subjects in the first cohort. In a later genetic analysis, a missense DCLRE1C variant was associated with V-gene and J-gene trimming of TCR beta chains, and the association was replicated in an independent cohort. A total of about 180 TCR beta chains were listed by the study as associated with cytomegalovirus. In a later analysis, most CMV-associated TCR beta chains were found to appear HLA-restricted, with HLA associations seemingly driven largely by CMV exposure. Linkage disequilibrium might explain the correlated functional status among segregating V segments, but an unknown experimental factor could not be excluded. Compared with equally common non-associated chains, HLA-associated TCR beta chains in a later analysis were more clonally expanded and had lower generation probabilities. A group of highly shared sequence variants was considered likely to be a technical artifact of the sequencing pipeline. Because the 87-base-pair reads could not distinguish some IMGT-functional V segments, including TRBV6-2 and TRBV6-3, those segments were excluded. Presence/absence analyses assumed roughly uniform sequencing depth across donors, an assumption that may not hold. Immune exposure information for the cohort was limited to CMV serostatus. About 17 rarely observed V segments, including chromosome 9 orphons, were excluded from the earlier analysis of a few hundred of the donors because counts were too low. Only TCR beta chains were sequenced in this cohort, and the absence of alpha or paired-chain data limited detectable features. In a later genetic analysis, fewer N-insertions in productive TCRs were reported among donors in an Asian-associated ancestry cluster than the roughly 700-donor mean. A later analysis associated 16,951 TCR beta sequences with specific HLA alleles at a false discovery rate of 0.05. In a later analysis, several top co-occurrence clusters were reported to appear linked to parvovirus B19, influenza, CMV and Epstein-Barr virus. Most TCR sequences were seen in very few donors, while some public TCRs were found in many individuals. The authors suggested that the approach could potentially be generalized to other disease states and immunological phenotypes. Strong co-occurrence of HLA alleles, especially DR and DQ, made assigning TCR associations to individual alleles difficult. Because some donors lacked HLA typing at each locus, the association tests relied only on the typed subset. An earlier analysis of approximately 500 of the donors showed that most TCR beta V segments appeared in productive rearrangements either about 90% or about 30% of the time, which broadly matched IMGT annotations. A few of the identified cytomegalovirus-associated TCR beta chains were confirmed in vitro to be specific for cytomegalovirus antigens.

To prepare the library, the immunoSEQ multiplex PCR assay was applied. A mixture of 60 forward primers for TCR Vbeta segments and 13 reverse primers for TCR Jbeta segments was used in the multiplex PCR. The CDR3 region of rearranged TCR beta genes was amplified from genomic DNA by a multiplex PCR assay. The Illumina HiSeq System was used to sequence the amplified TCR beta libraries as 87-base-pair reads. On the authors' methods: In a later analysis, some 80 million unique TCR beta chains were counted across the 500 to 850 repertoires, and around 10 million of these chains were shared by at least two donors. A nearest-neighbor algorithm error-corrected the raw reads and collapsed the reads into unique sequences, merging closely related sequences to remove PCR and sequencing errors. CDR3 sequences were aligned to IMGT reference sequences to assign V, D and J gene segments. Each retained sequence needed at least a six-nucleotide match to both a V gene segment and a J gene segment. Rearrangements were called productive when the CDR3 lacked stop codons and stayed in frame with V and J; all others were non-productive. Following IMGT convention, CDR3 was defined as the stretch from the second conserved V-encoded cysteine up to the conserved J-encoded phenylalanine. In an earlier analysis of 587 of the donors, sequences lacking an unambiguous match to a single V gene segment were excluded. An earlier analysis of about 590 of the donors classified V segments as functional when productive rearrangements were above 56.7% and as segregating when the standard deviation between donors was above 5%. A statistical classification framework was built for diagnosing cytomegalovirus status from the catalog of TCR beta chain sequences. A later analysis assigned V and J genes by comparing TCR nucleotide sequences with IMGT/GENE-DB human TR gene sequences. Using the TCRdist pipeline, a later analysis assigned CDR3 sequences along with most-parsimonious VDJ recombination scenarios. A later analysis defined each TCR beta chain by its CDR3 amino acid sequence plus V-gene family, and excluded reads lacking a unique V-gene family. To address suspected cross-contamination and a sequencing artifact, a later analysis removed 592 highly shared, low-generation-probability nucleotide sequences. A later analysis calculated a clonal expansion index for each public chain from normalized within-repertoire ranks of inferred template counts. Generation probabilities in a later analysis came from a VDJ recombination model fitted to out-of-frame rearrangements, and those results were checked against IGoR. Hypergeometric tests were used in a later analysis to score TCR-TCR, TCR-HLA and TCR-CMV co-occurrence, with a repertoire-size bias correction applied to the TCR pairs. In a later analysis, false discovery rates were estimated by permuting HLA or CMV assignments 20 times. In a later analysis, co-occurring TCRs were grouped using DBSCAN, with TCRdist sequence similarity added in when clustering inside HLA-allele-positive subsets. Co-occurrence clustering excluded repertoires with fewer than 30,000 or more than 120,000 public chains, plus five with anomalous nucleotide sharing. TCRdb carries this immuneACCESS record with in-frame sequences only. Its versions omit some clonotypes, under half of them owing to an unresolved V gene in the studies checked, with the rest unexplained. The V and J calls and the clone size are those of that table, but D and trimming were determined from the DNA. Here the sample has 150,000 to 200,000 clones; around 77% occur a single time. The ten largest clones capture over 2% of the sample.

Sequenced input: PBMCs. The rearrangement joined TRBV19 to TRBJ2-4, with no D gene named confidently. The clonotype comes from a man between 60 and 75 years old in good health and CMV-seronegative. The CDR3 protein sequence reads: CASSIVLAKNIQYF. The DNA sequence is given as TGTGCCAGTAGTATAGTCTTAGCCAAAAACATTCAGTACTTC. Full variable domain (CDR3 extended with the reference TRBV19 and TRBJ2-4 proteins): DGGITQSPKYLFRKEGQNVTLSCEQNLNHDAMYWYRQDPGQGLRLIYYSQIVNDFQKGDIAEGYSVSREKKESFPLTVTSAQKNPTAFYLCASSIVLAKNIQYFGAGTRLSVL.